This TCR beta chain is from a study of CD8 T cells in Susac syndrome (dated by TCRdb to between 2018 and 2020). With respect to the entire study: The study used repertoire sequencing to test whether antigen drove CD8+ T cell activation and differentiation in Susac syndrome. The study compared CD8+ T cell repertoire clonality among 12 healthy donors, 14 Susac syndrome patients and about 16 multiple sclerosis patients.

RNA was extracted with the RNeasy kit and roughly 0.5 to 1 ug was reverse transcribed using random hexamers. The immunoSEQ multiplex PCR assay, which covers 54 Vbeta and 13 Jbeta segments, was used to amplify TCR beta CDR3 regions. Bias from PCR amplification was corrected by using a synthetic template baseline for primer optimization and for computational correction. The study's own analysis went as follows. Reads were annotated to V, D and J genes per IMGT and analyzed with immunoSEQ Analyzer, keeping only productive sequences. To calculate clonality, Shannon entropy was normalized by log2 of the number of productive unique sequences and then subtracted from one. For each patient and control, public and private clones were evaluated among the 100 most prevalent clones. Susac-specific clones were defined as absent from healthy and MS cohorts, over a thousand published viral clones and other ImmuneACCESS disease sequences. TCRdb reanalyzed the raw reads on its own, using fastp at Q25 for trimming and MiXCR for clone calling, and kept in-frame beta chains. Merged by CDR3 protein, the rows form single entries marked with the most common genes and DNA. TCRdb's processing, not the study's, gives the V and J calls here. Within this sample are hundreds of thousands of distinct CDR3 sequences, with roughly 81% of them counted one time only. Around 0.11% of the sample lies in the top ten.

Based on the germline V gene (reference sequence), the CDR1 and CDR2 sequences are SEHNR and FQNEAQ. The junction shows trimming of 5 bases on V and 2 bases on J, and the gene matches do not reach 8 bases of it. From cysteine to phenylalanine, the CDR3 is 15 amino acids long. Kept here is only the CDR3 DNA, which spans 45 bases and is read in frame from base 1. Comment on this clonotype: No cognate antigen has been identified for it. Base qualities are not recorded, but no much larger clone differs from it by a single base.

Peripheral blood CD8+ and CD4+ T cells from healthy donors, Susac syndrome patients and multiple sclerosis patients were profiled using high-throughput TCR beta sequencing. Multiple sclerosis controls were treatment-naive patients with stable or active relapsing-remitting disease fulfilling revised McDonald criteria. CD8+ TEMRA cells were enriched by FACS, while bulk CD8+ and CD4+ T cells were purified by magnetic negative isolation. Blood was collected in EDTA tubes and processed within 24 hours, with PBMCs isolated through density gradient centrifugation. PBMCs destined for TCR sequencing were cryopreserved in liquid nitrogen and later thawed in a 37 °C water bath. The sorted or isolated CD4+, CD8+ and CD8+ TEMRA cells reached a purity of at least 90%. Overall study results and their limits: The number of individuals in the TCR sequencing and HLA analysis was acknowledged as relatively small.

The chain links TRBV7-9 with TRBJ2-7; TRBD2 fits 8 bases in the junction. Sequenced input: CD8+ T cells from PBMCs. The clonotype originates from a human donor with multiple sclerosis. The bases read TGTGCCAGCAGCCCCCCCCTAGCGGGTACCTACGAGCAGTACTTC. It encodes CASSPPLAGTYEQYF. When the CDR3 is completed using the reference TRBV7-9 and TRBJ2-7 genes on either side, the full variable domain is DTGVSQNPRHKITKRGQNVTFRCDPISEHNRLYWYRQTLGQGPEFLTYFQNEAQLEKSRLLSDRFSAERPKGSFSTLEIQRTEQGDSAMYLCASSPPLAGTYEQYFGPGTRLTVT.